The 17 T cell receptor beta chains below all came from one sample that was sequenced in a study of OX40 agonist ivuxolimab in advanced cancers. Method: immunoSEQ multiplex PCR; TCRdb's copy keeps in-frame clones and lacks some. The data contain some 54,000 clones, approximately 86% of them singletons. The material was CD4+ or CD8+ T cells sorted from blood, obtained in a trial of the OX40 agonist ivuxolimab. Every receptor here comes from an adult with an advanced solid tumor such as melanoma, head and neck, liver or kidney cancer.

The V call is TRBV30, the J call TRBJ1-2; TRBD1 aligns across 9 bases. The CDR3 extends over 15 amino acids. V lost 5 bases, J lost 4 bases, and 11 bases stayed unmatched. Looked up from germline, CDR1 is GTSNPN and CDR2 is SVGIG (reference sequence). CDR3 region: CAWSRGTGNFYGYTF. As DNA, the CDR3 is TGTGCCTGGTCCCGAGGGACAGGGAATTTCTATGGCTACACCTTC.

CDR3 sequence (DNA): TGTGCCAGCAGCTCCTCTTTCGACCTACGGGACTATGGCTACACCTTC. Its translation is CASSSSFDLRDYGYTF. J is TRBJ1-2 and V is TRBV11-1, with D hard to call. Trimming took 4 bases from V and 3 from J, leaving 18 bases between them. Germline V CDR1 and CDR2: SGHAT, FQDESV (reference sequence). This CDR3 has 16 amino acids.

This clone was seen a few times. The V call is TRBV7-9, the J call TRBJ2-7; 10 bases are a match to TRBD1. The CDR3 runs 16 residues. V shed 0 bases, J shed 1 base, and the junction held 3 bases outside the gene matches. Germline lookup yields CDR1 SEHNR and CDR2 FQNEAQ (reference sequence). The CDR3 here is CASSLAAGQGSYEQYF. The CDR3 DNA sequence: TGTGCCAGCAGCTTAGCCGCGGGACAGGGGTCCTACGAGCAGTACTTC. Looking up the rest from reference TRBV7-9 and TRBJ2-7 gives the full variable domain: DTGVSQNPRHKITKRGQNVTFRCDPISEHNRLYWYRQTLGQGPEFLTYFQNEAQLEKSRLLSDRFSAERPKGSFSTLEIQRTEQGDSAMYLCASSLAAGQGSYEQYFGPGTRLTVT.

This chain connects TRBV6-5 to TRBJ1-1; D unclear. Per germline, CDR1 MNHEY and CDR2 SVGAGI. Trimming stripped 2 bases from V and 0 bases from J, with 7 bases between. CDR3 size: 14 residues. The CDR3 reads CASSYPGLNTEAFF. The CDR3 DNA reads TGTGCCAGCAGTTACCCGGGGTTGAACACTGAAGCTTTCTTT.

The chain has TRBV5-8 and TRBJ2-5; 13 positions match TRBD2. J was trimmed by 5 bases and V by 1 base; bases with no gene match: 8. The V gene's germline CDR1 is SGHTS and CDR2 YDEGEE. The CDR3 totals 17 residues. CDR3 residues: CASSLTTSGGAGETQYF. The CDR3 coding sequence is TGTGCCAGCAGCTTGACCACTAGCGGGGGGGCCGGTGAGACCCAGTACTTC.

In DNA, the CDR3 is TGCAGCGTAGGGGACCCTCCAGATACGCAGTATTTT. Its protein is CSVGDPPDTQYF. The chain couples TRBV29-1 to TRBJ2-3; D assignment may be TRBD1 or TRBD2 (5 bases each). The V end lost 6 bases, the J end lost 4 bases, and 11 bases lay between the germline ends. The CDR3 spans 12 residues. In germline, CDR1 is SQVTM, CDR2 ANQGSEA.

The rearrangement joins TRBV20-1 to TRBJ2-7; D is ambiguous. V lost 0 bases, J lost 6 bases, and 6 bases lay in between. Germline V gene sequence: CDR1 DFQATT, CDR2 SNEGSKA (reference sequence). CDR3 size: 11 residues. The CDR3: CSARDFGEQYF. The DNA for the CDR3 is TGCAGTGCTAGAGACTTCGGCGAGCAGTACTTC.

The gene calls are TRBV4-2 and TRBJ2-3, with 12 bases that match TRBD2. Unmatched junction bases numbered 2, after V lost 0 bases and J lost 4 bases. This CDR3 is built from 16 residues. Germline V gives CDR1 LGHNA, CDR2 YNFKEQ. The CDR3 here is CASSQELAGGADTQYF. The CDR3 coding sequence is TGTGCCAGCAGCCAAGAACTAGCGGGGGGTGCAGATACGCAGTATTTT.

V is TRBV5-1 and J is TRBJ2-1, with D perhaps matching TRBD1 or TRBD2 (5 bases each). The CDR3 has 16 residues. Trimming removed 2 bases from V and 2 bases from J, with 14 bases in between. From germline, CDR1 is SGHRS and CDR2 YFSETQ. The DNA for the CDR3 is TGCGCCAGCAGCTTTCCTAACGGGGCTACCTACAATGAGCAGTTCTTC. Amino acids: CASSFPNGATYNEQFF.

The V call is TRBV11-2, the J call TRBJ2-5; TRBD2 agrees at 7 bases. J was trimmed by 5 bases and V by 6 bases; bases with no gene match: 9. CDR1 and CDR2 from the germline V gene are SGHAT and FQNNGV. The CDR3 contains 14 residues. The CDR3 DNA reads as TGTGCCAGCAGAGGGGAGGGACTTAGGGAGACCCAGTACTTC. This sequence encodes CASRGEGLRETQYF.

CDR3 DNA: TGTGCCACCTTAGCGGGTTCCGGGGAGCTGTTTTTT. This translates into CATLAGSGELFF. J is TRBJ2-2 and V is TRBV2; TRBD2 agrees at 7 bases. The CDR3 is made up of 12 amino acids. J was trimmed by 6 bases and V by 10 bases; bases with no gene match: 5. CDR1 and CDR2 from the germline V gene are SNHLY and FYNNEI.

Only one count was recorded for this clone. V is TRBV7-8 and J is TRBJ2-1; 15 bases fit TRBD2. The V gene end was trimmed by 8 bases and the J gene end by 7 bases; junction bases not matched to a gene: 3. Germline V lookup: CDR1 SGHVS, CDR2 FQNEAQ. The CDR3 is 14 residues long. The CDR3 loop is CASGTSGGINEQFF. CDR3 DNA: TGTGCCAGCGGGACTAGCGGGGGGATAAATGAGCAGTTCTTC.

The chain has TRBV4-3 and TRBJ2-1, with 8 positions matching TRBD1. Trimming took 3 bases from V and 4 from J; bases not matched to a gene: 8. CDR3 length equals 16 residues. Germline loops: CDR1 LGHNA, CDR2 YSLEER. The CDR3 here is CASSQYRDRSYNEQFF. DNA for the CDR3: TGCGCCAGCAGCCAGTACCGGGACAGGAGTTACAATGAGCAGTTCTTC.

The rearrangement uses TRBV5-1 and TRBJ2-7; 11 bases align to TRBD1. The V gene's germline CDR1 is SGHRS and CDR2 YFSETQ. CDR3 length: 14 amino acids. V shed 4 bases, J shed 4 bases, and the junction held 4 bases outside the gene matches. CDR3 in amino acids: CASSTGTGGYEQYF. For the CDR3, the DNA is TGCGCCAGCAGCACCGGGACAGGGGGATACGAGCAGTACTTC.

The gene calls are TRBV18 and TRBJ2-5, with D unclear. Trimming removed 2 bases at V and 2 bases at J, with 12 bases between. Germline-derived CDR1 and CDR2 are KGHSH and LQKENI. The CDR3 has 15 amino acids. The CDR3 region has the DNA TGTGCCAGCTCACCATGGCAGAGCTTACAAGAGACCCAGTACTTC. It codes for CASSPWQSLQETQYF.

The J gene is TRBJ2-7, the V gene TRBV7-6; tentative D call: TRBD1 (6 bases). The V gene lost 5 bases and the J gene lost 6 bases, with 11 bases spanning the gap. CDR1 and CDR2 from the germline V gene are SGHVS and FNYEAQ. The CDR3 is 12 amino acids. CDR3: CASSPGDGEQYF. The CDR3 DNA reads TGTGCCAGCAGCCCAGGGGATGGCGAGCAGTACTTC.

CDR3 loop: CAGGENQPQHF. The CDR3 nucleotides are TGTGCCGGGGGGGAAAATCAGCCCCAGCATTTT. The chain has TRBV30 and TRBJ1-5; perhaps TRBD1 as D (5 bases). Germline V gives CDR1 GTSNPN, CDR2 SVGIG (reference sequence). There are 11 residues in the CDR3. The germline V and J ends were trimmed by 8 bases and 4 bases, with 9 bases remaining between them.